This T cell receptor beta chain appears in the sequencing data of a study of PD-1 blockade in mismatch repair-deficient tumors. Study details: Patients had 12 mismatch repair-deficient cancer types, all previously treated and progressing.

The V and J ends lost 5 bases and 7 bases, in that order; junction bases with no gene match: 9. Germline V CDR1 and CDR2: MRHNA, SNTAGT. This CDR3 has 14 amino acids. This clone was seen at least ten times. Antigen unknown. Mismatch repair deficiency was confirmed in all patients, by PCR or immunohistochemistry. Study-level results: Tumor-resident clones, often absent from pretreatment blood, expanded after pembrolizumab and then contracted.

This table comes from immunoSEQ multiplex PCR, and its TCRdb copy is limited to in-frame clones, with some not included. This table has just under 80,000 clones, around 80% appearing once. This rearrangement joins TRBV6-4 to TRBJ2-7; TRBD1 aligns across 9 bases. The sample here was peripheral blood, taken 44 weeks after starting pembrolizumab. The receptor's source is an adult with mismatch repair-deficient cancer. The CDR3 protein is CASSPGTGSGEQYF. The CDR3 DNA follows: TGTGCCAGCAGTCCCGGGACAGGGAGCGGGGAGCAGTACTTC.